This record concerns one T cell receptor beta chain sequence. The antigen is unknown. These data belong to a study of response to subunit inactivated influenza vaccine. CDR1 and CDR2 (germline): LGHNA, YSLEER. Deletions cut 0 bases from V and 4 bases from J, with 10 bases between. The CDR3 consists of 14 residues. Broader study findings: The authors offered the suggestion that each seasonal influenza vaccination recruits few new T cells.

TCRdb independently ran MiXCR on the RT-PCR reads; one entry per CDR3 protein. Of 860,000 or so distinct CDR3 sequences in the sample, approximately 22% were seen once. The source of this sequence is a man aged 50-59 years who received an inactivated influenza vaccine. This sequence joins TRBV4-3 and TRBJ2-7, with unresolved D. Here the sequenced sample was PBMCs from blood, taken 5 days after vaccination. The CDR3 is CASSQEGRQYEQYF. In DNA, the CDR3 is TGCGCCAGCAGCCAAGAGGGTAGGCAGTACGAGCAGTACTTC.